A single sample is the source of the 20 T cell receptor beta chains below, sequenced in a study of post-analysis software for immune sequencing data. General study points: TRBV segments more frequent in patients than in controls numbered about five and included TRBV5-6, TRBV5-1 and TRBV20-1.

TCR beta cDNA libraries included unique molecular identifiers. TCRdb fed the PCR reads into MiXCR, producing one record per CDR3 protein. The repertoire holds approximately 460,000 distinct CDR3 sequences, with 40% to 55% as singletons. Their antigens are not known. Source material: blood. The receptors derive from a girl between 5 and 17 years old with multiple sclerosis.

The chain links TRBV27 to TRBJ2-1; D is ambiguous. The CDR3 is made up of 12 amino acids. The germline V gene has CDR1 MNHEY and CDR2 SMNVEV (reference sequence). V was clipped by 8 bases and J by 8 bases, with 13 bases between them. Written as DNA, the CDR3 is TGTGCCAGCGCCACGGGCCGGCATGAGCAGTTCTTC. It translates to CASATGRHEQFF.

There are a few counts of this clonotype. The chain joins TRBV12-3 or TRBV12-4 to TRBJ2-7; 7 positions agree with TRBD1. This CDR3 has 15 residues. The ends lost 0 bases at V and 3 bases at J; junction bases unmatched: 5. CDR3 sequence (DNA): TGTGCCAGCAGTTTAGCGCGGAACAGGGGCTACGAGCAGTACTTC. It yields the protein CASSLARNRGYEQYF.

The CDR3 here is CASSSTGALWGTDTQYF. DNA of the CDR3: TGTGCCAGCAGCTCAACAGGGGCCCTATGGGGCACAGATACGCAGTATTTT. The rearrangement uses TRBV11-3 and TRBJ2-3, with 7 bases fitting TRBD1. The junction had 11 bases not matched to a gene; V was cut back by 4 bases and J by 1 base. This CDR3 is built from 17 residues. Looked up from germline, CDR1 is SGHNT and CDR2 is YENEEA.

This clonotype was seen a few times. CDR3 DNA: TGTGCCAGCAGTTTTCTTATAGCGGGAGGCATTGTGGGTGAGCAGTTCTTC. It specifies CASSFLIAGGIVGEQFF. The V gene is TRBV6-5, the J gene TRBJ2-1; TRBD2 matches at 10 bases. CDR3 length: 17 residues. With V trimmed by 4 bases and J by 9 bases, 15 bases remained unmatched. Germline loops: CDR1 MNHEY, CDR2 SVGAGI.

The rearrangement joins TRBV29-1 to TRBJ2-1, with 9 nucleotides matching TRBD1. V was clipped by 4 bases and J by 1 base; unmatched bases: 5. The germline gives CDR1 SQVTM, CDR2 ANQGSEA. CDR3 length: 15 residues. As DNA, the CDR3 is TGCAGCGTTGGATTGACAGGGGGATCCTACAATGAGCAGTTCTTC. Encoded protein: CSVGLTGGSYNEQFF.

The CDR3 DNA follows: TGCGCCAGCAGCACCGGACTAGCGGGAGTAAGCCACGAGCAGTACTTC. Protein: CASSTGLAGVSHEQYF. The gene calls are TRBV4-1 and TRBJ2-7, with TRBD2 identical over 13 bases. Per the germline V gene, CDR1 is MGHRA and CDR2 is YSYEKL. The CDR3 extends over 16 amino acids. J lost 5 bases, V lost 5 bases, and 9 bases had no gene match.

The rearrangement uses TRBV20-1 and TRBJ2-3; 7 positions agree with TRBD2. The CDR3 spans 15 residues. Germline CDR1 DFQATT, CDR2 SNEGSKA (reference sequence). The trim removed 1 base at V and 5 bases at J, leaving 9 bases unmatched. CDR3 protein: CSARGLAVNGDTQYF. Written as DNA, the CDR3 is TGCAGTGCTAGAGGCCTAGCGGTGAATGGAGATACGCAGTATTTT.

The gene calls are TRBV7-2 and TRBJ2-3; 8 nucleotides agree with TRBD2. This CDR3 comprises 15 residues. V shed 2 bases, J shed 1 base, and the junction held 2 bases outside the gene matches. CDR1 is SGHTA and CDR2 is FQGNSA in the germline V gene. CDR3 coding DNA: TGTGCCAGCAGCTTATCGGGACTAGGCACAGATACGCAGTATTTT. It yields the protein CASSLSGLGTDTQYF.

CDR3 coding DNA: TGCAGCGTTTCATCCGGGGTATATAATTCACCCCTCCACTTT. Translation: CSVSSGVYNSPLHF. The chain is built from TRBV29-1 and TRBJ1-6, with unresolved D. V lost 5 bases and J 4 bases, leaving 12 bases between the germline ends. The CDR3 has 14 amino acids. Germline CDR1 is SQVTM and CDR2 is ANQGSEA.

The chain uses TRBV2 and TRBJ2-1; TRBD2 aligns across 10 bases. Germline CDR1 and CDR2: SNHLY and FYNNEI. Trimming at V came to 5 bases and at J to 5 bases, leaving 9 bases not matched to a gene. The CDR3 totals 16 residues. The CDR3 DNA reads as TGTGCCAGCAGTCTATCAATGGGACTAGCGAACAATGAGCAGTTCTTC. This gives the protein CASSLSMGLANNEQFF.

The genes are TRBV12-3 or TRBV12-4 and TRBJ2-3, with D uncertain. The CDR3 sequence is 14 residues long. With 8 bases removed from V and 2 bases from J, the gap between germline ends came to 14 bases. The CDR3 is CASAPTQPTDTQYF. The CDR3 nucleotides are TGTGCCAGCGCGCCAACACAGCCCACAGATACGCAGTATTTT.

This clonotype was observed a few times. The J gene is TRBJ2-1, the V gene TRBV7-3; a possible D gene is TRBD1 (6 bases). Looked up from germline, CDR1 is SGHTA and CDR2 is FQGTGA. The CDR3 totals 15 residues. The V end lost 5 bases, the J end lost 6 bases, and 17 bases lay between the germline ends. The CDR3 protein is CASSPLGGRTNEQFF. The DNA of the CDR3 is TGTGCCAGCAGCCCCCTTGGGGGCCGGACCAATGAGCAGTTCTTC.

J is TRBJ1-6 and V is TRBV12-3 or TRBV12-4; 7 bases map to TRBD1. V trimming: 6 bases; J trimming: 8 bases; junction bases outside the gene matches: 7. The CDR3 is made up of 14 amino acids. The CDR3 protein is CASSSQGRDSPLHF. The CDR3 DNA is TGTGCCAGCAGCTCACAGGGGAGGGATTCACCCCTCCACTTT.

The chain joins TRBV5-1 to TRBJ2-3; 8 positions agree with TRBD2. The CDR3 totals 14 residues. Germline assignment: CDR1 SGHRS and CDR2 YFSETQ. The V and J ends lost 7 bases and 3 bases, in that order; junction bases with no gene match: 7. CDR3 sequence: CASRTSSETDTQYF. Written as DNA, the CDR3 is TGCGCCAGCCGGACTAGCTCGGAGACAGATACGCAGTATTTT.

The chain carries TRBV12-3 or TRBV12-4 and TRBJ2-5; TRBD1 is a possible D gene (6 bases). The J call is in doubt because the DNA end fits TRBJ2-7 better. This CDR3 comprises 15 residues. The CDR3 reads CASSPQITGFNEQYF. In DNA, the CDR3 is TGTGCCAGCAGTCCCCAAATTACAGGGTTCAACGAGCAGTACTTC.

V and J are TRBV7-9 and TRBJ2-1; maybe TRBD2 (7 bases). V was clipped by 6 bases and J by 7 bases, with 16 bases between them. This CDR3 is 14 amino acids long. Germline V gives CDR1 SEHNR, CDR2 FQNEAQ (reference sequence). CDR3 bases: TGTGCCAGCAGATTCAAGGGGGGGAAGAATGAGCAGTTCTTC. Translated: CASRFKGGKNEQFF. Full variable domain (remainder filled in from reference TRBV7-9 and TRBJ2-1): DTGVSQNPRHKITKRGQNVTFRCDPISEHNRLYWYRQTLGQGPEFLTYFQNEAQLEKSRLLSDRFSAERPKGSFSTLEIQRTEQGDSAMYLCASRFKGGKNEQFFGPGTRLTVL.

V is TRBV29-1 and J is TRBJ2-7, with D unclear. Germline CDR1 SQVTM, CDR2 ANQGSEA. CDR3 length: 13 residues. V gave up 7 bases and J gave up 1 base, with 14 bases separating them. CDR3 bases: TGCAGCGCGGTGGGCAGTAGGTCCTACGAGCAGTACTTC. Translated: CSAVGSRSYEQYF.

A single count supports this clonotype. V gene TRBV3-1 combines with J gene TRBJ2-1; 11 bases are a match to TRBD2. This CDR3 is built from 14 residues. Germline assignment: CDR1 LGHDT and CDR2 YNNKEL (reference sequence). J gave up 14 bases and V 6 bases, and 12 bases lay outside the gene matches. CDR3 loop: CASRKDSGRAGKFF. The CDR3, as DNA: TGTGCCAGCAGAAAGGATAGCGGGAGGGCCGGAAAGTTCTTC.

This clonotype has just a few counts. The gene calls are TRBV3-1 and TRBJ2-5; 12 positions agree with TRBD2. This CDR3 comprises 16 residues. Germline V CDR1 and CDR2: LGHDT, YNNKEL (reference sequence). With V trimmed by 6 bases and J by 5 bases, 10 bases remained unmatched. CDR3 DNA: TGTGCCAGCAGGCCCTGGCTAGCGGGAGGGCAGGAGACCCAGTACTTC. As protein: CASRPWLAGGQETQYF.

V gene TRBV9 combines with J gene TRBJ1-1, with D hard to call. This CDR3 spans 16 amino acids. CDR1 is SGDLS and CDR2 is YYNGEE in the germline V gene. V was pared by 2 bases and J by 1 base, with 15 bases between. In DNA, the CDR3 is TGTGCCAGCAGCGTGCCTCCGGACGGTCCGAACACTGAAGCTTTCTTT. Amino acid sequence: CASSVPPDGPNTEAFF.